Presented here are 21 T cell receptor beta chains from one specimen sequenced in a study of OX40 agonist ivuxolimab in advanced cancers. Profiling relied on immunoSEQ multiplex PCR, and the TCRdb table lists in-frame clones only, not all of them. The repertoire includes 70,000 to 80,000 clones, about 93% of them detected once, and less than 7% sits in the top ten. This material consisted of CD4+ or CD8+ T cells sorted from blood, taken in a trial of the OX40 agonist ivuxolimab. The receptors were gathered from an adult with an advanced solid tumor such as melanoma, head and neck, liver or kidney cancer.

The rearrangement joins TRBV27 to TRBJ2-3, with D maybe TRBD2 (6 bases). The CDR3 sequence is 14 residues long. V shed 3 bases and J shed 4 bases, with 11 bases lying between them. The V gene's germline CDR1 is MNHEY and CDR2 SMNVEV (reference sequence). This CDR3 reads CASSFGRGADTQYF. In DNA, the CDR3 is TGTGCCAGCAGTTTCGGGCGGGGCGCAGATACGCAGTATTTT.

This chain joins TRBV4-1 and TRBJ2-1; 8 bases align to TRBD1. J gave up 7 bases and V 2 bases, and 4 bases lay outside the gene matches. Germline V gives CDR1 MGHRA, CDR2 YSYEKL. This CDR3 contains 14 residues. This chain's CDR3 is CASSQITGGNEQFF. CDR3 nucleotide sequence: TGCGCCAGCAGCCAAATCACAGGGGGGAATGAGCAGTTCTTC.

The chain recombines TRBV19 with TRBJ1-5; no clear D gene. The germline CDR1 and CDR2 sequences are LNHDA and SQIVND (reference sequence). This CDR3 comprises 15 residues. V lost 9 bases, J lost 2 bases, and 17 bases lay in between. The CDR3 reads CASRAPGWGNQPQHF. CDR3 sequence (DNA): TGTGCCAGCCGGGCCCCAGGATGGGGCAATCAGCCCCAGCATTTT.

The count of this clone is one. The rearrangement uses TRBV5-1 and TRBJ1-2, with D possibly TRBD1 on 6 matching bases. This CDR3 spans 14 amino acids. Germline lookup yields CDR1 SGHRS and CDR2 YFSETQ. Deletions cut 4 bases from V and 0 bases from J, with 10 bases between. CDR3 residues: CASSQDSSNYGYTF. CDR3 DNA sequence: TGCGCCAGCAGCCAGGACAGTTCTAACTATGGCTACACCTTC.

The chain recombines TRBV7-9 with TRBJ1-2; the D gene is possibly TRBD1 (6 bases). This CDR3 contains 13 residues. Trimming cost V 8 bases and J 0 bases, with 10 bases left between them. Germline V gene data show CDR1 as SEHNR and CDR2 as FQNEAQ (reference sequence). CDR3 region: CASRTATNYGYTF. In nucleotides, the CDR3 is TGTGCCAGCCGGACAGCGACTAACTATGGCTACACCTTC.

The table lists this clone with a count of one. This chain connects TRBV7-9 to TRBJ2-7; unclear D gene. V dropped 6 bases and J dropped 3 bases, with 9 bases sitting between them. The CDR3 sequence is 12 residues long. Germline loops: CDR1 SEHNR, CDR2 FQNEAQ (reference sequence). The chain's CDR3 is CASSRVNYEQYF. The DNA of the CDR3 is TGTGCCAGCAGTCGGGTCAACTACGAGCAGTACTTC. Together with reference TRBV7-9 and TRBJ2-7, the CDR3 gives the full variable domain: DTGVSQNPRHKITKRGQNVTFRCDPISEHNRLYWYRQTLGQGPEFLTYFQNEAQLEKSRLLSDRFSAERPKGSFSTLEIQRTEQGDSAMYLCASSRVNYEQYFGPGTRLTVT.

This clone appeared a single time. This chain joins TRBV10-2 and TRBJ1-5; the match to TRBD1 covers 8 bases. CDR1 and CDR2 (germline): WSHSY, SAAADI. This CDR3 is built from 14 residues. With 0 bases clipped from V and 7 bases from J, the junction kept 2 bases outside the gene matches. As DNA, the CDR3 is TGCGCCAGCAGTGAGTCGACAGGGGAGCAGCCCCAGCATTTT. It is translated as CASSESTGEQPQHF.

This rearrangement joins TRBV7-9 to TRBJ2-1; no reliable D call. This CDR3 has 11 residues. Germline CDR1 and CDR2: SEHNR and FQNEAQ (reference sequence). The V gene lost 6 bases and the J gene lost 3 bases, with 3 bases spanning the gap. The DNA of the CDR3 is TGTGCCAGCAGGGACTACAATGAGCAGTTCTTC. The encoded protein is CASRDYNEQFF.

The V call is TRBV27, the J call TRBJ2-7; D is unresolved. Germline V CDR1 and CDR2: MNHEY, SMNVEV (reference sequence). V lost 4 bases and J lost 2, with 12 bases in between. The CDR3 is 14 amino acids. CDR3 residues: CASSSTWGAYEQYF. In DNA, the CDR3 is TGTGCCAGCAGTTCTACTTGGGGTGCCTACGAGCAGTACTTC.

J is TRBJ1-1 and V is TRBV13, with unresolved D. V was clipped by 2 bases and J by 4 bases, with 5 bases between them. In germline, CDR1 is PRHDT, CDR2 FYEKMQ (reference sequence). The CDR3 length is 12 residues. The CDR3: CASSLRGTEAFF. The DNA for the CDR3 is TGTGCCAGCAGCTTACGGGGCACTGAAGCTTTCTTT.

The rearrangement uses TRBV19 and TRBJ1-5; 8 bases match TRBD1. Germline trimming cut 7 bases from V and 4 bases from J; bases unmatched to any gene: 9. In germline, CDR1 is LNHDA, CDR2 SQIVND (reference sequence). This CDR3 contains 15 residues. This chain's CDR3 is CASTLGDRNNQPQHF. The DNA of the CDR3 is TGTGCCAGTACCTTGGGGGACAGGAATAATCAGCCCCAGCATTTT.

The chain carries TRBV14 and TRBJ2-7, with a weak D call TRBD1 (7 bases). V lost 1 base to trimming and J lost 3 bases, with 19 bases between them. Germline V gene sequence: CDR1 SGHDN, CDR2 FVKESK. The CDR3 totals 17 residues. The CDR3 here is CASSQGPGGQSIYEQYF. The CDR3 region has the DNA TGTGCCAGCAGCCAAGGACCCGGGGGACAGAGCATCTACGAGCAGTACTTC.

V is TRBV5-4 and J is TRBJ2-7; 7 bases agree with TRBD1. Germline-derived CDR1 and CDR2 are SGHNT and YYREEE (reference sequence). V was pared by 0 bases and J by 2 bases, with 5 bases of the junction left unmatched. There are 15 residues in the CDR3. This chain's CDR3 is CASSLERDRPYEQYF. The CDR3 nucleotides are TGTGCCAGCAGCTTGGAGAGGGACAGACCCTACGAGCAGTACTTC.

The gene calls are TRBV2 and TRBJ2-5; D gene unclear. V was shortened by 2 bases and J by 4 bases, with 5 bases between the two germline ends. Looked up from germline, CDR1 is SNHLY and CDR2 is FYNNEI. The CDR3 consists of 12 residues. CDR3 residues: CASSEWLETQYF. CDR3 DNA sequence: TGTGCCAGCAGTGAATGGCTAGAGACCCAGTACTTC. The whole variable domain, filled in from reference TRBV2 and TRBJ2-5, reads EPEVTQTPSHQVTQMGQEVILRCVPISNHLYFYWYRQILGQKVEFLVSFYNNEISEKSEIFDDQFSVERPDGSNFTLKIRSTKLEDSAMYFCASSEWLETQYFGPGTRLLVL.

The chain combines TRBV6-6 with TRBJ2-1; TRBD2 matches 10 bases. This CDR3 contains 14 residues. Germline assignment: CDR1 MNHNY and CDR2 SVGAGI (reference sequence). V gave up 2 bases and J gave up 7 bases; unmatched junction bases: 2. CDR3 nucleotide sequence: TGTGCCAGCAGTTACGAGACTAGCGGGAATGAGCAGTTCTTC. It specifies CASSYETSGNEQFF.

This sequence joins TRBV29-1 and TRBJ2-2; D unresolved. The V and J ends lost 6 bases and 3 bases respectively, with 11 bases between them. The germline V gene encodes CDR1 SQVTM and CDR2 ANQGSEA. The length of the CDR3 is 13 residues. CDR3: CSVLTVDTGELFF. Here the CDR3 DNA reads TGCAGCGTACTTACGGTGGACACCGGGGAGCTGTTTTTT.

This sequence joins TRBV5-1 and TRBJ2-1, with D possibly being TRBD2 (5 bases). This CDR3 spans 12 amino acids. V lost 5 bases and J lost 7, with 10 bases in between. Germline V gene lookup returns CDR1 SGHRS and CDR2 YFSETQ. CDR3: CASRGSGNEQFF. CDR3 coding DNA: TGCGCCAGCAGGGGGAGTGGAAATGAGCAGTTCTTC.

The chain employs TRBV9 and TRBJ1-2; D is perhaps TRBD1 (6 bases). CDR3 length: 11 amino acids. Looked up from germline, CDR1 is SGDLS and CDR2 is YYNGEE. Trimming left V 3 bases short and J 6 bases short, with 6 bases between. CDR3 bases: TGTGCCAGCAGCGGGACAGATGGCTACACCTTC. This gives the protein CASSGTDGYTF.

The rearrangement links TRBV20-1 to TRBJ1-3; perhaps TRBD1 as D (5 bases). The V end lost 3 bases, the J end lost 8 bases, and 8 bases lay between the germline ends. The germline gives CDR1 DFQATT, CDR2 SNEGSKA (reference sequence). The CDR3 spans 11 residues. CDR3 coding DNA: TGCAGTGCTAGTCAGGGAGACACCATATATTTT. Amino acids: CSASQGDTIYF.

The chain recombines TRBV13 with TRBJ2-2; 8 bases map to TRBD1. The CDR3 consists of 16 residues. V shed 5 bases, J shed 2 bases, and the junction held 7 bases outside the gene matches. Germline CDR1 and CDR2: PRHDT and FYEKMQ (reference sequence). In DNA form, the CDR3 reads TGTGCCAGCAGCGACCGGGACAGGACAAACACCGGGGAGCTGTTTTTT. The encoded protein is CASSDRDRTNTGELFF.

The chain combines TRBV9 with TRBJ2-3, with D perhaps matching TRBD2 (6 bases). Germline-derived CDR1 and CDR2 are SGDLS and YYNGEE. This CDR3 comprises 15 residues. Trimming took 0 bases from V and 6 from J, leaving 14 bases between them. CDR3 nucleotides: TGTGCCAGCAGCGTAGGGGACTTTGGGTGGGATACGCAGTATTTT. Its translation is CASSVGDFGWDTQYF.